The 25 T cell receptor beta chains below come from one sample, sequenced in a study of shared clonotypes between healthy human individuals. Produced via immunoSEQ multiplex PCR; TCRdb's table is partial and in-frame only. The repertoire consists of 1.4 million or so clones, with 97% to 99% occurring once and the leading ten covering approximately 0.4%. The source material was naive CD4+ T cells sorted from blood. Subset meaning: CD45RA+ positively selected. These receptors were taken from a young man in good health.

The chain uses TRBV5-6 and TRBJ2-3; D is unclear. V was pared by 3 bases and J by 2 bases, with 7 bases between. Germline CDR1 and CDR2: SGHDT and YYEEEE. The CDR3 loop spans 13 amino acids. The CDR3 coding sequence is TGTGCCAGCAGCTATAGGGACACAGATACGCAGTATTTT. Amino acids: CASSYRDTDTQYF.

J is TRBJ2-5 and V is TRBV7-7; D assignment may be TRBD1 or TRBD2 (6 bases each). The germline gives CDR1 SSHAT, CDR2 FNYEAQ (reference sequence). The CDR3 totals 14 residues. The V end was cut by 5 bases, the J end by 2 bases, with 12 bases between. The CDR3 DNA reads as TGTGCCAGCAGCCCCGGAGGGGGGCAAGAGACCCAGTACTTC. Encoded protein: CASSPGGGQETQYF.

This chain connects TRBV9 to TRBJ2-1; the match to TRBD2 covers 10 bases. CDR3 length: 14 residues. Trimming cost V 4 bases and J 5 bases; bases outside gene matches: 3. Germline V gene sequence: CDR1 SGDLS, CDR2 YYNGEE. Written as DNA, the CDR3 is TGTGCCAGCAGCTTTGGACTAGCGGACAATGAGCAGTTCTTC. Translation: CASSFGLADNEQFF.

The chain has TRBV10-3 and TRBJ2-7; 10 bases fit TRBD1. After removal of 2 bases from V and 3 bases from J, the junction contained 7 bases not matched to a gene. CDR1 is ENHRY, CDR2 SYGVKD, per germline. The CDR3 spans 16 residues. CDR3 in DNA: TGTGCCATCAGTGAGCCGGGACAGGGGCTACACTACGAGCAGTACTTC. Protein product: CAISEPGQGLHYEQYF.

The chain uses TRBV10-2 and TRBJ1-5; D call uncertain. V was trimmed by 0 bases and J by 0 bases, leaving 9 bases between them. Germline V gives CDR1 WSHSY, CDR2 SAAADI. The CDR3 covers 16 residues. The CDR3 spells CASSESIVNSNQPQHF. Here the CDR3 DNA reads TGCGCCAGCAGTGAGTCTATAGTTAATAGCAATCAGCCCCAGCATTTT.

This chain uses TRBV7-9 with TRBJ1-4; D is ambiguous. Germline V gene lookup returns CDR1 SEHNR and CDR2 FQNEAQ (reference sequence). This CDR3 region has 12 residues. V was trimmed by 3 bases and J by 7 bases, leaving 6 bases between them. The CDR3 protein is CASSFISEKLFF. The CDR3 nucleotides read TGTGCCAGCAGCTTTATTAGTGAAAAACTGTTTTTT. Supplemented by reference TRBV7-9 and TRBJ1-4, the full variable domain reads DTGVSQNPRHKITKRGQNVTFRCDPISEHNRLYWYRQTLGQGPEFLTYFQNEAQLEKSRLLSDRFSAERPKGSFSTLEIQRTEQGDSAMYLCASSFISEKLFFGSGTQLSVL.

This chain connects TRBV18 to TRBJ1-5, with 7 bases lining up with TRBD1. CDR1 and CDR2 (germline): KGHSH, LQKENI. V gave up 2 bases and J gave up 4 bases; unmatched junction bases: 5. The CDR3 is 15 residues long. The CDR3 sequence is CASSPGTAVNQPQHF. In DNA, the CDR3 is TGTGCCAGCTCACCAGGGACAGCCGTTAATCAGCCCCAGCATTTT.

This rearrangement joins TRBV6-6 to TRBJ1-3, with no clear D. Germline CDR1 is MNHNY and CDR2 is SVGAGI (reference sequence). The CDR3 covers 14 residues. Trimming left V 0 bases short and J 2 bases short, with 5 bases between. The CDR3 DNA sequence: TGTGCCAGCAGTTACTCGATCCCTGGAAACACCATATATTTT. Translation gives CASSYSIPGNTIYF.

The chain has TRBV21-1 and TRBJ2-1; TRBD1 reflects the table's D call only, with no check against the DNA. TRBV21-1 is deemed a pseudogene. This CDR3 is 14 amino acids long. CDR3 nucleotides: TGTGCCAGCAGCAAAGTTGGCCCACCCAATGAGCAGTTCTTC. Its translation: CASSKVGPPNEQFF.

With regard to this clone: Additional DNA sequences in this sample encode the identical CDR3. The chain has TRBV28 and TRBJ1-5, with D maybe TRBD1 (5 bases). V was cut by 2 bases and J by 7 bases, with 9 bases left in between. Germline V gene sequence: CDR1 MDHEN, CDR2 SYDVKM. The CDR3 consists of 13 residues. The CDR3 nucleotides are TGTGCCAGCAGTTTACTGGGGGTCCAGCCCCAGCATTTT. This sequence encodes CASSLLGVQPQHF.

J is TRBJ2-5 and V is TRBV18; 10 positions match TRBD2. Looked up from germline, CDR1 is KGHSH and CDR2 is LQKENI. With V trimmed by 3 bases and J by 4 bases, 14 bases remained unmatched. CDR3 length equals 18 residues. In DNA, the CDR3 is TGTGCCAGCTCACCGGGGGACACTTCTAGCGGGAGACGAGAGACCCAGTACTTC. Protein sequence: CASSPGDTSSGRRETQYF.

This chain joins TRBV28 and TRBJ2-2; D call uncertain. Between the trimmed V and J ends, which lost 2 bases and 3 bases, there was a span of 10 bases. Germline assignment: CDR1 MDHEN and CDR2 SYDVKM. CDR3 size: 15 residues. The CDR3 nucleotides are TGTGCCAGCAGTTTACCAGGATATGACACCGGGGAGCTGTTTTTT. This gives the protein CASSLPGYDTGELFF.

The chain has TRBV20-1 and TRBJ1-1; no clear D gene. V lost 5 bases and J lost 3, with 4 bases in between. The germline gives CDR1 DFQATT, CDR2 SNEGSKA (reference sequence). CDR3 size: 10 residues. The CDR3 loop is CSARYTEAFF. The CDR3 DNA reads TGCAGTGCTCGATACACTGAAGCTTTCTTT.

The chain is built from TRBV28 and TRBJ2-7; 9 nucleotides match TRBD1. The CDR3 has 15 amino acids. The V and J ends lost 2 bases and 5 bases, in that order; junction bases with no gene match: 7. From germline, CDR1 is MDHEN and CDR2 SYDVKM. CDR3 region: CASSLIGDRANEQYF. CDR3 coding DNA: TGTGCCAGCAGTTTAATCGGGGACAGGGCCAACGAGCAGTACTTC. Complete variable domain (other parts from reference TRBV28 and TRBJ2-7): DVKVTQSSRYLVKRTGEKVFLECVQDMDHENMFWYRQDPGLGLRLIYFSYDVKMKEKGDIPEGYSVSREKKERFSLILESASTNQTSMYLCASSLIGDRANEQYFGPGTRLTVT.

The chain couples TRBV5-5 to TRBJ2-7; D is possibly TRBD1 (5 bases). The length of the CDR3 is 13 residues. Per the germline V gene, CDR1 is SGHKS and CDR2 is YYEKEE (reference sequence). V was shortened by 0 bases and J by 6 bases, with 10 bases between the two germline ends. The CDR3 loop is CASSLGTLVEQYF. The CDR3 DNA is TGTGCCAGCAGCTTGGGGACATTAGTCGAGCAGTACTTC. Complete variable domain (other parts from reference TRBV5-5 and TRBJ2-7): DAGVTQSPTHLIKTRGQQVTLRCSPISGHKSVSWYQQVLGQGPQFIFQYYEKEERGRGNFPDRFSARQFPNYSSELNVNALLLGDSALYLCASSLGTLVEQYFGPGTRLTVT.

The chain has TRBV27 and TRBJ2-1; 11 bases align to TRBD2. V lost 4 bases, J lost 3 bases, and 5 bases stayed unmatched. There are 16 residues in the CDR3. Per germline, CDR1 MNHEY and CDR2 SMNVEV (reference sequence). The CDR3 protein is CASSSALAGGYNEQFF. The CDR3 DNA sequence: TGTGCCAGCAGTTCCGCCCTAGCGGGAGGCTACAATGAGCAGTTCTTC.

About this clone: This sample also contains other DNA sequences that code for the same CDR3. This chain joins TRBV7-7 and TRBJ2-3, with D perhaps TRBD1 (6 bases). V lost 5 bases, J lost 2 bases, and 11 bases lay in between. Germline V gene sequence: CDR1 SSHAT, CDR2 FNYEAQ (reference sequence). This CDR3 comprises 14 residues. CDR3 region: CASSPTGVTDTQYF. The CDR3 nucleotides read TGTGCCAGCAGCCCGACAGGAGTCACAGATACGCAGTATTTT.

The chain combines TRBV2 with TRBJ2-5; the D gene is possibly TRBD1 (5 bases). The V end was cut by 4 bases, the J end by 0 bases, with 9 bases between. The germline CDR1 and CDR2 sequences are SNHLY and FYNNEI. The CDR3 has 14 amino acids. The CDR3 coding sequence is TGTGCCAGCAGTGTTGGGGCGTACCAAGAGACCCAGTACTTC. Amino acids: CASSVGAYQETQYF.

The rearrangement uses TRBV2 and TRBJ1-2, with D hard to call. This CDR3 is 15 amino acids long. Germline V gene sequence: CDR1 SNHLY, CDR2 FYNNEI. The V and J ends lost 1 base and 2 bases respectively, with 11 bases between them. CDR3 DNA sequence: TGTGCCAGCAGTGAAGTTTTAGGCGGAAACTATGGCTACACCTTC. Its translation is CASSEVLGGNYGYTF.

V is TRBV7-9 and J is TRBJ2-5; weak D call: TRBD1 (5 bases). Germline CDR1 and CDR2: SEHNR and FQNEAQ (reference sequence). The CDR3 contains 16 residues. V lost 6 bases and J lost 1, with 18 bases in between. DNA for the CDR3: TGTGCCAGCAGACGCGTACTCAGGGTTAGCCAAGAGACCCAGTACTTC. As protein: CASRRVLRVSQETQYF.

The chain combines TRBV28 with TRBJ1-4, with 9 bases lining up with TRBD1. The trim removed 3 bases at V and 5 bases at J, leaving 4 bases unmatched. Germline CDR1 and CDR2: MDHEN and SYDVKM. This CDR3 is built from 15 residues. The CDR3 is CASSFSGTGNEKLFF. In DNA form, the CDR3 reads TGTGCCAGCAGTTTCTCCGGGACAGGGAATGAAAAACTGTTTTTT.

The chain joins TRBV7-7 to TRBJ2-1; 9 nucleotides line up with TRBD1. The CDR3 sequence is 15 residues long. CDR1 and CDR2 (germline): SSHAT, FNYEAQ (reference sequence). V was clipped by 4 bases and J by 6 bases; unmatched bases: 7. The CDR3, as DNA: TGTGCCAGCAGCTATTATACGGGACAGGGCAATGAGCAGTTCTTC. Its translation: CASSYYTGQGNEQFF.

This chain connects TRBV30 to TRBJ1-5; perhaps TRBD1 as D (6 bases). CDR1 is GTSNPN, CDR2 SVGIG, per germline (reference sequence). V was trimmed by 7 bases and J by 4 bases, leaving 17 bases between them. This CDR3 spans 14 amino acids. The chain's CDR3 is CASSGQGRNQPQHF. In nucleotides, the CDR3 is TGTGCCTCCAGCGGTCAGGGGAGGAATCAGCCCCAGCATTTT.

The chain links TRBV6-1 to TRBJ1-4; D is unclear. This CDR3 comprises 14 residues. CDR1 MNHNS and CDR2 SASEGT come from the germline V gene. Between the trimmed V and J ends, which lost 3 bases and 10 bases, there was a span of 15 bases. In nucleotides, the CDR3 is TGTGCCAGCAGTGAGGCCCCGGGATTAGTAAAACTGTTTTTT. It translates to CASSEAPGLVKLFF.

The chain carries TRBV27 and TRBJ2-5, with D possibly TRBD1 on 5 matching bases. This CDR3 contains 15 residues. CDR1 is MNHEY, CDR2 SMNVEV, per germline (reference sequence). V lost 2 bases and J lost 2, with 12 bases in between. The CDR3 coding sequence is TGTGCCAGCAGTTTAGGCCGGGCAGGGCAAGAGACCCAGTACTTC. This codes for CASSLGRAGQETQYF.